The sequence of this TCR beta chain was determined in a study of blood T cell repertoires in COVID-19. Clones were sequenced by immunoSEQ multiplex PCR, and TCRdb holds only the in-frame ones, with some missing. The data contain about 58,000 clones, about 90% of them singletons. Germline-derived CDR1 and CDR2 are SGHDN and FVKESK. Trimming cost V 0 bases and J 3 bases, with 5 bases left between them. The CDR3 sequence is 14 residues long. The receptor was derived from a man in his sixties with active COVID-19. Sequencing was carried out using peripheral blood. The chain carries TRBV14 and TRBJ1-4; D is uncertain. CDR3: CASSQDGANEKLFF. The CDR3 DNA is TGTGCCAGCAGCCAAGACGGGGCTAATGAAAAACTGTTTTTT. The entire variable domain, with the rest obtained from reference TRBV14 and TRBJ1-4, is as follows: EAGVTQFPSHSVIEKGQTVTLRCDPISGHDNLYWYRRVMGKEIKFLLHFVKESKQDESGMPNNRFLAERTGGTYSTLKVQPAELEDSGVYFCASSQDGANEKLFFGSGTQLSVL.